Presented here are 10 T cell receptor beta chains from one specimen sequenced in a study of read filtering for tumor transcriptome and immune sequencing. Molecular barcoded adaptors covering alpha/delta and beta/gamma chains were used on approximately 400 ng RNA. Via MiXCR, TCRdb re-called the reads, giving one row per CDR3 protein. The sample contains 100,000 to 150,000 distinct CDR3 sequences, approximately 12% of which appear only once. The sequencing sample was made of a population of CD138-negative cells sorted from bone marrow. Receptors were obtained from a donor over 35 with multiple myeloma.

This clonotype has ten or more counts. This chain uses TRBV11-2 with TRBJ2-3; D remains ambiguous. Germline CDR1 reads SGHAT; CDR2 reads FQNNGV. Deletions cut 1 base from V and 4 bases from J, with 9 bases between. The CDR3 is 14 residues long. The DNA for the CDR3 is TGTGCCAGCAGCTTAGTAGTGGTGTCAGATACGCAGTATTTT. Translation gives CASSLVVVSDTQYF.

This clonotype occurred a few times. The chain carries TRBV10-3 and TRBJ1-5, with 12 bases fitting TRBD1. With 0 bases clipped from V and 1 base from J, the junction kept 1 base outside the gene matches. CDR1 is ENHRY, CDR2 SYGVKD, per germline. This CDR3 region has 17 residues. CDR3 sequence reads: CAISESGQGASNQPQHF. CDR3 in DNA: TGTGCCATCAGTGAGTCGGGACAGGGGGCCAGCAATCAGCCCCAGCATTTT.

This clonotype was detected many times. V and J are TRBV29-1 and TRBJ2-7, with TRBD1 matching 7 bases. Per germline, CDR1 SQVTM and CDR2 ANQGSEA. The V segment lost 7 bases and the J segment 4 bases; nucleotides outside the gene matches: 19. The CDR3 has 16 residues. As DNA, the CDR3 is TGCAGCGCCCTGGGGCGCCCGACAGGGTTTGGGTACGAGCAGTACTTC. It specifies CSALGRPTGFGYEQYF.

This clonotype was recorded at least ten times. The J gene is TRBJ2-1, the V gene TRBV20-1; the match to TRBD2 covers 9 bases. From germline, CDR1 is DFQATT and CDR2 SNEGSKA (reference sequence). V lost 2 bases, J lost 0 bases, and 2 bases stayed unmatched. The CDR3 has 15 amino acids. Here the CDR3 DNA reads TGCAGTGCTAGACTAGCGGGGACCTCCTACAATGAGCAGTTCTTC. It encodes CSARLAGTSYNEQFF.

The chain joins TRBV5-1 to TRBJ1-1, with D unresolved. CDR3 length: 13 residues. V lost 4 bases, J lost 8 bases, and 15 bases lay in between. Germline V gene data show CDR1 as SGHRS and CDR2 as YFSETQ. In DNA form, the CDR3 reads TGCGCCAGCAGCCCAGACCTCCCTGGAGAAGCTTTCTTT. It codes for CASSPDLPGEAFF. Combining the CDR3 with reference TRBV5-1 and TRBJ1-1 gives the whole variable domain KAGVTQTPRYLIKTRGQQVTLSCSPISGHRSVSWYQQTPGQGLQFLFEYFSETQRNKGNFPGRFSGRQFSNSRSEMNVSTLELGDSALYLCASSPDLPGEAFFGQGTRLTVV.

This clonotype was observed a few times. This chain joins TRBV6-5 and TRBJ2-7; the D gene is possibly TRBD1 (6 bases). The CDR3 is made up of 13 amino acids. Trimming took off 6 bases at V and 2 bases at J, with 11 bases between the two ends. The V gene's germline CDR1 is MNHEY and CDR2 SVGAGI. In nucleotides, the CDR3 is TGTGCCAGCAGATCCTCAGGGGCCTACGAGCAGTACTTC. It specifies CASRSSGAYEQYF.

This clonotype turned up a few times. This chain links TRBV18 with TRBJ2-1; a weak D match, TRBD2 (5 bases). The CDR3 runs 13 residues. The V gene's germline CDR1 is KGHSH and CDR2 LQKENI. With 2 bases removed from V and 7 bases from J, the gap between germline ends came to 9 bases. The CDR3 is CASSPEEANEQFF. As DNA, the CDR3 is TGTGCCAGCTCACCAGAGGAGGCTAATGAGCAGTTCTTC. The whole variable domain, filled in from reference TRBV18 and TRBJ2-1, reads NAGVMQNPRHLVRRRGQEARLRCSPMKGHSHVYWYRQLPEEGLKFMVYLQKENIIDESGMPKERFSAEFPKEGPSILRIQQVVRGDSAAYFCASSPEEANEQFFGPGTRLTVL.

This clonotype was found many times. The V gene is TRBV6-5, the J gene TRBJ2-1, with 8 nucleotides matching TRBD2. The CDR3 spans 14 residues. CDR1 is MNHEY and CDR2 is SVGAGI in the germline V gene. Germline trimming cut 2 bases from V and 9 bases from J; bases unmatched to any gene: 6. CDR3 nucleotide sequence: TGTGCCAGCAGTTACAGACGGGAGGGCTTTGAGCAGTTCTTC. Amino acids: CASSYRREGFEQFF.

This clonotype occurred a few times. The CDR3 is CASTRRTSGSNTGELFF. CDR3 DNA sequence: TGTGCCAGCACCAGACGGACTAGCGGATCGAACACCGGGGAGCTGTTTTTT. The chain uses TRBV3-1 and TRBJ2-2, with TRBD2 matching over 10 bases. Germline trimming cut 7 bases from V and 0 bases from J; bases unmatched to any gene: 8. Germline V gives CDR1 LGHDT, CDR2 YNNKEL (reference sequence). The CDR3 spans 17 residues.

The rearrangement uses TRBV19 and TRBJ2-2, with D possibly TRBD1 on 6 matching bases. CDR1 LNHDA and CDR2 SQIVND come from the germline V gene (reference sequence). There are 15 residues in the CDR3. V was shortened by 10 bases and J by 3 bases, with 18 bases between the two germline ends. CDR3 loop: CATKIQGPDTGELFF. Written as DNA, the CDR3 is TGTGCCACCAAGATCCAGGGGCCGGACACCGGGGAGCTGTTTTTT. Looking up the rest from reference TRBV19 and TRBJ2-2 gives the full variable domain: DGGITQSPKYLFRKEGQNVTLSCEQNLNHDAMYWYRQDPGQGLRLIYYSQIVNDFQKGDIAEGYSVSREKKESFPLTVTSAQKNPTAFYLCATKIQGPDTGELFFGEGSRLTVL.